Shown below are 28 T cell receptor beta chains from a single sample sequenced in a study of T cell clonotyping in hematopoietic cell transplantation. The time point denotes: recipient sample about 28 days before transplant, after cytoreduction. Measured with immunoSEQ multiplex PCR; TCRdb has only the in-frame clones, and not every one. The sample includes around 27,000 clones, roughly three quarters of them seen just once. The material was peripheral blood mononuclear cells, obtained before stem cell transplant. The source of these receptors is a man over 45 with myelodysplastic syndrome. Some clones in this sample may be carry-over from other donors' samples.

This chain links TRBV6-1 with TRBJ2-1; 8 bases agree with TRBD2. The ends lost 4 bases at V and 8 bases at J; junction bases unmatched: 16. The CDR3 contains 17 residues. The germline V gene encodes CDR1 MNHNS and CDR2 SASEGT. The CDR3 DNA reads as TGTGCCAGCAGTGTCTATGCCGGACCGGGACTAGACTATGAGCAGTTCTTC. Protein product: CASSVYAGPGLDYEQFF.

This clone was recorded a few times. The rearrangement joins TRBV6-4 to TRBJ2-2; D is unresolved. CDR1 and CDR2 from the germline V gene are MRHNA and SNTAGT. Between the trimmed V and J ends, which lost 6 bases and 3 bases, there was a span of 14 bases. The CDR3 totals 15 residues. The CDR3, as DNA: TGTGCCAGCAGCCCCACTGACGGACACACCGGGGAGCTGTTTTTT. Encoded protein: CASSPTDGHTGELFF.

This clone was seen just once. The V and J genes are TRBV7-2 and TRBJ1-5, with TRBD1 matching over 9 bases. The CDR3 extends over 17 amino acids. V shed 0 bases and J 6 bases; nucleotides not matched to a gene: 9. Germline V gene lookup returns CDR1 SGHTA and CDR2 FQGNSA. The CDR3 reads CASSLAGGQGSGQPQHF. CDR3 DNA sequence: TGTGCCAGCAGCTTAGCGGGGGGACAGGGAAGCGGTCAGCCCCAGCATTTT.

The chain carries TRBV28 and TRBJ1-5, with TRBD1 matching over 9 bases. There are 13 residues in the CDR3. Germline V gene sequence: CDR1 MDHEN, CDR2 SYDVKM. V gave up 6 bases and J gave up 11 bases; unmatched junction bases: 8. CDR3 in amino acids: CASSRTGAVTQHF. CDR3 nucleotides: TGTGCCAGCAGCAGGACAGGGGCAGTGACCCAGCATTTT.

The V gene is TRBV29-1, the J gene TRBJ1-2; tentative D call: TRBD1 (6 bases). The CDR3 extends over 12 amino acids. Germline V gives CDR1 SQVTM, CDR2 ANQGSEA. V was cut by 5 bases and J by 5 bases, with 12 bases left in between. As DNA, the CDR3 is TGCAGCGTTTGGACAGAACTATATGGCTACACCTTC. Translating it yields CSVWTELYGYTF.

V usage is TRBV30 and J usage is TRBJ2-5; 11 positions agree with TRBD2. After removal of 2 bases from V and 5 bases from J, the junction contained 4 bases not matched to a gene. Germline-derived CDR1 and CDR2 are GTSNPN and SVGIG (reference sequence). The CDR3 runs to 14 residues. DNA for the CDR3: TGTGCCTGGAGTTTAGCGGGAGGGTTGGAGACCCAGTACTTC. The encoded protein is CAWSLAGGLETQYF.

As DNA, the CDR3 is TGTGCCAGCAGCTGGGGTTCGGGACAGCCCTATGGCTACACCTTC. Translated: CASSWGSGQPYGYTF. This rearrangement joins TRBV5-6 to TRBJ1-2; 7 positions agree with TRBD1. The CDR3 has 15 residues. J gave up 4 bases and V 3 bases, and 9 bases lay outside the gene matches. Germline CDR1 reads SGHDT; CDR2 reads YYEEEE.

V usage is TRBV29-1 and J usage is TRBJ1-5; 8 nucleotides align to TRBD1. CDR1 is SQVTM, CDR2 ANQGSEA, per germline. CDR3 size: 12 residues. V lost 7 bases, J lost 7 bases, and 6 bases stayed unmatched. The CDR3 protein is CSAGQGTQPQHF. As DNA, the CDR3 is TGCAGCGCTGGACAGGGTACGCAGCCCCAGCATTTT.

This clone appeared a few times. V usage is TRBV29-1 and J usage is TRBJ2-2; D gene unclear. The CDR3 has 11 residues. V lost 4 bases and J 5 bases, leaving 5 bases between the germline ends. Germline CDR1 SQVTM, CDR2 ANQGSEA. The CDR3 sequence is CSVVETGELFF. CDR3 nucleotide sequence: TGCAGCGTTGTTGAAACCGGGGAGCTGTTTTTT.

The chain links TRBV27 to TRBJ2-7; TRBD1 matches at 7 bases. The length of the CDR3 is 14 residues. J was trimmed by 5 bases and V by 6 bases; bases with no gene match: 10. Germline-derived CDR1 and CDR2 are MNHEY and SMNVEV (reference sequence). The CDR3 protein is CASSPGQPNHEQYF. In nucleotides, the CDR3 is TGTGCCAGCAGCCCGGGACAGCCCAACCACGAGCAGTACTTC.

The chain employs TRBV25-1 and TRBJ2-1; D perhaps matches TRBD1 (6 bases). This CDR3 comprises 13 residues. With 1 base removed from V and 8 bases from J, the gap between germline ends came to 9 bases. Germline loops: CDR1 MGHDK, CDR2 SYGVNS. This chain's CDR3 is CASSESGAYEQFF. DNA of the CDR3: TGTGCCAGCAGTGAATCAGGGGCGTATGAGCAGTTCTTC.

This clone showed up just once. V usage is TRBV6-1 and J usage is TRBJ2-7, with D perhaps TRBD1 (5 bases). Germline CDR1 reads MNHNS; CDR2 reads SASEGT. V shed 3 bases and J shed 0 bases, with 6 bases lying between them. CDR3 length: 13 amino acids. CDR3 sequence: CASSETVSYEQYF. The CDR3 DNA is TGTGCCAGCAGTGAGACAGTCTCCTACGAGCAGTACTTC.

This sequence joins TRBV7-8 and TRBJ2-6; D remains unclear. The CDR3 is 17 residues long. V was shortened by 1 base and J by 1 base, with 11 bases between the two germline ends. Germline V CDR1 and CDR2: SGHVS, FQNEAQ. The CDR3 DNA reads TGTGCCAGCAGCTTAGGTCTGGGTGGTTCTGGGGCCAACGTCCTGACTTTC. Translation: CASSLGLGGSGANVLTF.

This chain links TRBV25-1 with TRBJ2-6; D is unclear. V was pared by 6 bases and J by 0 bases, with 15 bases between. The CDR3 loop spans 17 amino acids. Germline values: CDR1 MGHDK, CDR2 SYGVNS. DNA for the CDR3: TGTGCCAGCAGGTCGGGTGGACCCAACTCTGGGGCCAACGTCCTGACTTTC. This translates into CASRSGGPNSGANVLTF.

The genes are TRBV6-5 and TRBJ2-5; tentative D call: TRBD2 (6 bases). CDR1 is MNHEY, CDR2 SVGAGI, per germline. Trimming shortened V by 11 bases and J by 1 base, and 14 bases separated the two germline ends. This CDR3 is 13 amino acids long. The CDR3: CACTGTGQETQYF. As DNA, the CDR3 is TGTGCCTGCACCGGGACTGGCCAAGAGACCCAGTACTTC.

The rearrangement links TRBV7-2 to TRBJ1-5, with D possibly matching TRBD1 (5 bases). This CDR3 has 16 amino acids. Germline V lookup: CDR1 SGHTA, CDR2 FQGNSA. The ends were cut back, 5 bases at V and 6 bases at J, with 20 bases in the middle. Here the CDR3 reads CASSSTRSGLGQPQHF. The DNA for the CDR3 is TGTGCCAGCAGCAGCACCAGGTCAGGGTTGGGTCAGCCCCAGCATTTT.

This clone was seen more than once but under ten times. The CDR3 DNA reads TGTGCCAGCAGTGAATCGGGCAACCACTACGAGCAGTACTTC. It translates to CASSESGNHYEQYF. V gene TRBV6-1 combines with J gene TRBJ2-7; D remains ambiguous. V dropped 2 bases and J dropped 3 bases, with 11 bases sitting between them. The germline gives CDR1 MNHNS, CDR2 SASEGT. The CDR3 has 14 amino acids.

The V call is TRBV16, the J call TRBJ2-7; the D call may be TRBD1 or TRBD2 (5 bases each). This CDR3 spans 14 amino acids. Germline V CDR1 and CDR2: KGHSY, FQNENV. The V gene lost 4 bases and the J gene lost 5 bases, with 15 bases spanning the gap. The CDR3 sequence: CASSPYIRGNEQYF. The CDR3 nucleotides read TGTGCCAGCAGCCCCTACATCCGGGGCAACGAGCAGTACTTC.

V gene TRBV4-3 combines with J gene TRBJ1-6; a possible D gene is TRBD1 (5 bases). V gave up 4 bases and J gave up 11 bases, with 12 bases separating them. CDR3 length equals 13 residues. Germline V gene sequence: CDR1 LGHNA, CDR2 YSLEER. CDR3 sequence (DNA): TGCGCCAGCAGCCGAGAGACAGTGGCACCCCTCCACTTT. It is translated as CASSRETVAPLHF.

The CDR3, as DNA: TGTGCCACGAACCCCGGGGGAGGGTTCACAGATACGCAGTATTTT. It encodes CATNPGGGFTDTQYF. The chain recombines TRBV19 with TRBJ2-3, with 7 bases lining up with TRBD2. The CDR3 sequence is 15 residues long. The V segment lost 10 bases and the J segment 2 bases; nucleotides outside the gene matches: 12. In germline, CDR1 is LNHDA, CDR2 SQIVND (reference sequence).

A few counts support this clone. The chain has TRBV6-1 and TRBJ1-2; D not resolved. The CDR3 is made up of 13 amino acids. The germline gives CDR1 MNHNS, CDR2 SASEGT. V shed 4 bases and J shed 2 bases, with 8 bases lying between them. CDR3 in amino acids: CASSVKQNYGYTF. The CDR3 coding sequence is TGTGCCAGCAGTGTCAAACAGAACTATGGCTACACCTTC.

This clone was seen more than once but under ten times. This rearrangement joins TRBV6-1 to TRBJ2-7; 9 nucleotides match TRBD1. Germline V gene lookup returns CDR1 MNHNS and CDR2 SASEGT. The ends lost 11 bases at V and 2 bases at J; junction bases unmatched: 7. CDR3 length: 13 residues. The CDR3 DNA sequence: TGTGCCGTAAGGACAGGGGAAGCCTACGAGCAGTACTTC. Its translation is CAVRTGEAYEQYF.

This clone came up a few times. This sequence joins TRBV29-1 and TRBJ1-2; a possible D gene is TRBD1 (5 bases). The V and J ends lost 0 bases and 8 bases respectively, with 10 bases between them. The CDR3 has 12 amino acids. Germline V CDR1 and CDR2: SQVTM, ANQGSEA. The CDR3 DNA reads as TGCAGCGTTGAAGAGGTCAGGACAGGCTACACCTTC. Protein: CSVEEVRTGYTF.

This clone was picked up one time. The CDR3 protein is CASSPWSGETQYF. CDR3 nucleotides: TGTGCCAGCAGTCCATGGTCCGGGGAGACCCAGTACTTC. The V and J genes are TRBV25-1 and TRBJ2-5, with D hard to call. This CDR3 spans 13 amino acids. Germline CDR1 is MGHDK and CDR2 is SYGVNS. V was shortened by 5 bases and J by 5 bases, with 12 bases between the two germline ends.

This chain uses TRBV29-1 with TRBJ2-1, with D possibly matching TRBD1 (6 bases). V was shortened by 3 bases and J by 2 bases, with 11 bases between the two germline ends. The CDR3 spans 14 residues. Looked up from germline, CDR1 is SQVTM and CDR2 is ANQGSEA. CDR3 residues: CSVDRRDTYNEQFF. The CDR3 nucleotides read TGCAGCGTTGATCGCCGGGACACCTACAATGAGCAGTTCTTC.

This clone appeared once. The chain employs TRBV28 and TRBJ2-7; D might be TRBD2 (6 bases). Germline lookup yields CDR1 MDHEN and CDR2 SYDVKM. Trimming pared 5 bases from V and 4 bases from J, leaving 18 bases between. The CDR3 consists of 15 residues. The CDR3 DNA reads TGTGCCAGCAGTACTCCTAGCGAAGGGCAATACGAGCAGTACTTC. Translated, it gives CASSTPSEGQYEQYF.

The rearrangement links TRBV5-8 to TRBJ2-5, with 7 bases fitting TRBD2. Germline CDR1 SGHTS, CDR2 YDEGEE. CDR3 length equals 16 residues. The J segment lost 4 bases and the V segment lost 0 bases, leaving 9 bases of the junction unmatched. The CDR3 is CASSLGRRGGGETQYF. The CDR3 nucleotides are TGTGCCAGCAGCTTGGGTCGGAGGGGCGGGGGAGAGACCCAGTACTTC.

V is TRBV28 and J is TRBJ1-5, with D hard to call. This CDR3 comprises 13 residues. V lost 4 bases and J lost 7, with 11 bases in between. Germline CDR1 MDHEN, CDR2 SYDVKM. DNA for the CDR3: TGTGCCAGCAGTTCCCAGGAAGGGCAGCCCCAGCATTTT. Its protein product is CASSSQEGQPQHF.